The clone carrying this T cell receptor beta chain appeared once. This sample stems from a study of blood T cell repertoires in COVID-19. V lost 7 bases and J lost 4, with 19 bases in between. The CDR3 extends over 14 amino acids. Germline V CDR1 and CDR2: SQVTM, ANQGSEA. In the original processing: Counts of nucleated cells, estimated from reference gene primer amplification, were obtained. The protocol was immunoSEQ multiplex PCR, while the TCRdb copy is restricted to in-frame clones and leaves out a portion. V, J and clone size reflect that table, while D and trimming were determined from the DNA. The repertoire includes 60,000 to 80,000 clones, roughly 88% of them detected once, and 1% to 1.5% sits in the top ten.

V usage is TRBV29-1 and J usage is TRBJ1-2; perhaps TRBD1 as D (5 bases). This TCR derives from a woman older than 75 with acute or convalescent COVID-19. Sequenced sample: peripheral blood. The CDR3 region has the DNA TGCAGCGGCCTCCCCGAGTCTCAGGGCTATGGCTACACCTTC. This sequence encodes CSGLPESQGYGYTF.